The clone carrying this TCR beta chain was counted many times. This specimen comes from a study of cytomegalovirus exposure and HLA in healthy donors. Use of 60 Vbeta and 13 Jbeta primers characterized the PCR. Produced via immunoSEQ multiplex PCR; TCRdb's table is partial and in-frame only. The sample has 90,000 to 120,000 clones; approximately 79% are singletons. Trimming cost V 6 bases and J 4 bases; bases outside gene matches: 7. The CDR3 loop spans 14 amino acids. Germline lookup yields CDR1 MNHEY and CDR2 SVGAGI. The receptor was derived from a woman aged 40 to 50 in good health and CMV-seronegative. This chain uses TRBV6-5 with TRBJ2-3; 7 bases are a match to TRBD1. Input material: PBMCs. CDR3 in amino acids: CASSQGQEADTQYF. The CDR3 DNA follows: TGTGCCAGCAGCCAAGGACAGGAAGCAGATACGCAGTATTTT.